This T cell receptor beta chain was observed in a study of blood T cell repertoires in COVID-19. About the study: The cDNA or gDNA used as material had been derived from T cells, B-cell-depleted T cells, or PBMCs.

In the authors' workflow: Estimates of nucleated cell counts were drawn from the amplification of reference gene primers. Only in-frame clones appear in the TCRdb table, and some are missing; sequencing was by immunoSEQ multiplex PCR. V, J and clone size derive from that table, while D and trimming were established from the DNA sequence. The data show around 100,000 clones, 92% seen once. Comment on this clone: The identical CDR3 is also encoded by other nucleotide sequences in the sample.

This CDR3 region has 14 residues. Unmatched junction bases numbered 1, after V lost 3 bases and J lost 1 base. The V gene's germline CDR1 is SGHRS and CDR2 YFSETQ. Material: peripheral blood. The TCR sequence derives from a woman aged 45-60 years with COVID-19, enrolled during active disease. The chain is built from TRBV5-1 and TRBJ1-1; 9 nucleotides line up with TRBD1. CDR3 sequence: CASSWGQGNTEAFF. CDR3 sequence (DNA): TGCGCCAGCAGCTGGGGACAGGGGAACACTGAAGCTTTCTTT.